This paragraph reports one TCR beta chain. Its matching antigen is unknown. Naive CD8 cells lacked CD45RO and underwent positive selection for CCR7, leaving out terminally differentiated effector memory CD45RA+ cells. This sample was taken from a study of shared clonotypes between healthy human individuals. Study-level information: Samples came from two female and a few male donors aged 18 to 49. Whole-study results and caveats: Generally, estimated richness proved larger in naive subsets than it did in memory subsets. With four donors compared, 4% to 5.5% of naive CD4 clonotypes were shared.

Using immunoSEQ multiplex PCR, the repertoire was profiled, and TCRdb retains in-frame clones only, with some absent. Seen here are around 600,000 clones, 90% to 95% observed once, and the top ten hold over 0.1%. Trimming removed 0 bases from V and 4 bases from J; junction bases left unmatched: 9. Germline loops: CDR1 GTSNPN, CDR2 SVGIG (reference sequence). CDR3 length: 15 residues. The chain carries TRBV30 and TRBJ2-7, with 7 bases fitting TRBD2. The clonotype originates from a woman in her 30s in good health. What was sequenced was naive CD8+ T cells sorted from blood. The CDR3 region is CAWSVLGGGSYEQYF. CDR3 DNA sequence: TGTGCCTGGAGTGTACTTGGGGGAGGGTCTTACGAGCAGTACTTC. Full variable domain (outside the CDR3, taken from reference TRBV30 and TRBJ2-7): SQTIHQWPATLVQPVGSPLSLECTVEGTSNPNLYWYRQAAGRGLQLLFYSVGIGQISSEVPQNLSASRPQDRQFILSSKKLLLSDSGFYLCAWSVLGGGSYEQYFGPGTRLTVT.